The 26 T cell receptor beta chains reported below all come from one sample, sequenced in a study of T cells in Graves' hyperthyroidism and ophthalmopathy (dated by TCRdb to between 2018 and 2021). The protocol used for the library was multiplex PCR. Data came from an Illumina HiSeq 2000. TCR beta CDR3 regions were amplified from RNA transcripts. The first round of RT-PCR for the TCR CDR3 was performed with the HTBI primer set and the Qiagen OneStep RT-PCR kit. Starting from the raw public reads, TCRdb applied fastp trimming at Q25, assembled clones with MiXCR and retained in-frame beta chains. Every distinct CDR3 protein forms one entry, paired with its most common genes and DNA. The sample data list 45,000 to 50,000 distinct CDR3 sequences, and 45% to 50% of these were observed just once. The biggest ten clones account for approximately 30% of the sample. The sequencing sample was made of peripheral blood or thyroid tissue (not recorded which). These receptors all stem from a woman aged 50 to 65 with Graves' hyperthyroidism.

This clonotype was seen at least ten times. The genes are TRBV7-9 and TRBJ1-2; D is unresolved. The germline V gene has CDR1 SEHNR and CDR2 FQNEAQ (reference sequence). The V and J ends lost 1 base and 0 bases respectively, with 6 bases between them. This CDR3 has 14 residues. The CDR3 loop is CASSLGTSNYGYTF. Written as DNA, the CDR3 is TGTGCCAGCAGCTTAGGTACCTCTAACTATGGCTACACCTTC. The entire variable domain, with the rest obtained from reference TRBV7-9 and TRBJ1-2, is as follows: DTGVSQNPRHKITKRGQNVTFRCDPISEHNRLYWYRQTLGQGPEFLTYFQNEAQLEKSRLLSDRFSAERPKGSFSTLEIQRTEQGDSAMYLCASSLGTSNYGYTFGSGTRLTVV.

This clonotype was counted many times. The rearrangement joins TRBV7-2 to TRBJ1-1; D gene unclear. The germline V gene has CDR1 SGHTA and CDR2 FQGNSA. This CDR3 contains 13 residues. V dropped 8 bases and J dropped 5 bases, with 15 bases sitting between them. CDR3 amino acids: CASGTRWATEAFF. In nucleotides, the CDR3 is TGTGCCAGCGGCACGAGGTGGGCTACTGAAGCTTTCTTT.

The genes are TRBV29-1 and TRBJ2-7, with D perhaps matching TRBD2 (6 bases). V dropped 4 bases and J dropped 4 bases, with 8 bases sitting between them. The CDR3 is 11 amino acids. Germline CDR1 SQVTM, CDR2 ANQGSEA. The CDR3 reads CSVGGTYEQYF. The CDR3 DNA follows: TGCAGCGTTGGAGGGACTTACGAGCAGTACTTC.

This chain connects TRBV2 to TRBJ1-6; possibly TRBD1 for D (6 bases). V was pared by 4 bases and J by 6 bases, with 10 bases between. The CDR3 has 14 amino acids. Germline CDR1 reads SNHLY; CDR2 reads FYNNEI. The CDR3 spells CASSGRTVNSPLHF. DNA for the CDR3: TGTGCCAGCAGTGGACGGACAGTTAATTCACCCCTCCACTTT. The variable domain in full, with the rest retrieved from reference TRBV2 and TRBJ1-6, is EPEVTQTPSHQVTQMGQEVILRCVPISNHLYFYWYRQILGQKVEFLVSFYNNEISEKSEIFDDQFSVERPDGSNFTLKIRSTKLEDSAMYFCASSGRTVNSPLHFGNGTRLTVT.

V usage is TRBV29-1 and J usage is TRBJ1-1, with D possibly matching TRBD1 (6 bases). There are 12 residues in the CDR3. The germline V and J ends were trimmed by 2 bases and 7 bases, with 11 bases remaining between them. The germline V gene has CDR1 SQVTM and CDR2 ANQGSEA. This CDR3 is CSVESPDSEAFF. The CDR3 coding sequence is TGCAGCGTTGAATCGCCGGACAGTGAAGCTTTCTTT.

Remarks on this clonotype: Mismatch with germline at one junction end may stem from a read error. The chain joins TRBV14 to TRBJ2-7; D could derive from TRBD1 or TRBD2 (6 bases each). The CDR3 has 14 residues. CDR1 is SGHDN and CDR2 is FVKESK in the germline V gene. CDR3 protein: CACSEVGGAVERYF. The CDR3 bases are TGTGCCTGCAGCGAAGTGGGGGGCGCGGTGGAGCGGTACTTC.

A single count supports this clonotype. The chain carries TRBV10-3 and TRBJ2-7; 8 nucleotides align to TRBD2. V was pared by 7 bases and J by 2 bases, with 4 bases of the junction left unmatched. The germline CDR1 and CDR2 sequences are ENHRY and SYGVKD. The CDR3 length is 13 residues. CDR3 nucleotides: TGTGCCATCACCCCGCGGGAGGCCTACGAGCAGTACTTC. Amino acids: CAITPREAYEQYF.

This clonotype was seen repeatedly, ten times or more. This chain links TRBV6-2 or TRBV6-3 with TRBJ2-7, with TRBD2 identical over 11 bases. The CDR3 has 15 amino acids. Germline V lookup: CDR1 MNHEY, CDR2 SVGEGT. The V gene end was trimmed by 0 bases and the J gene end by 5 bases; junction bases not matched to a gene: 3. CDR3 in DNA: TGTGCCAGCAGTTACTCGGAACTAGCGGGAGACGAGCAGTACTTC. This translates into CASSYSELAGDEQYF.

This clonotype was recorded at least ten times. The genes are TRBV7-3 and TRBJ1-2; 10 bases agree with TRBD1. CDR1 and CDR2 from the germline V gene are SGHTA and FQGTGA. J lost 4 bases, V lost 4 bases, and 9 bases had no gene match. CDR3 length equals 16 residues. This CDR3 is CASSSSGDRGTYGYTF. CDR3 coding DNA: TGTGCCAGCAGCTCTAGCGGGGACAGGGGAACCTATGGCTACACCTTC.

V is TRBV20-1 and J is TRBJ2-7; TRBD2 aligns across 7 bases. Germline V gene data show CDR1 as DFQATT and CDR2 as SNEGSKA (reference sequence). This CDR3 contains 11 residues. With 3 bases clipped from V and 5 bases from J, the junction kept 1 base outside the gene matches. The CDR3: CSARGGDEQYF. The CDR3 DNA sequence: TGCAGTGCTAGGGGGGGGGACGAGCAGTACTTC.

This chain connects TRBV7-9 to TRBJ1-6, with TRBD1 matching over 10 bases. The CDR3 has 14 residues. Trimming at V came to 5 bases and at J to 7 bases, leaving 2 bases not matched to a gene. CDR1 and CDR2 from the germline V gene are SEHNR and FQNEAQ (reference sequence). CDR3 in amino acids: CASSTDRGNSPLHF. The CDR3 region has the DNA TGTGCCAGCAGCACGGACAGGGGGAATTCACCCCTCCACTTT.

This clonotype was counted many times. This chain links TRBV6-1 with TRBJ1-5, with D unclear. With 1 base removed from V and 4 bases from J, the gap between germline ends came to 5 bases. Germline V CDR1 and CDR2: MNHNS, SASEGT. The CDR3 loop spans 13 amino acids. The chain's CDR3 is CASSEGPNQPQHF. In DNA form, the CDR3 reads TGTGCCAGCAGTGAAGGGCCAAATCAGCCCCAGCATTTT.

This chain uses TRBV7-2 with TRBJ1-1, with D perhaps matching TRBD1 (5 bases). The ends were cut back, 3 bases at V and 4 bases at J, with 12 bases in the middle. Germline V gene data show CDR1 as SGHTA and CDR2 as FQGNSA. The CDR3 contains 14 residues. DNA of the CDR3: TGTGCCAGCAGCTTGTCCGGAGGGGTCACTGAAGCTTTCTTT. This translates into CASSLSGGVTEAFF. Filled out from reference TRBV7-2 and TRBJ1-1, the complete variable domain reads GAGVSQSPSNKVTEKGKDVELRCDPISGHTALYWYRQSLGQGLEFLIYFQGNSAPDKSGLPSDRFSAERTGGSVSTLTIQRTQQEDSAVYLCASSLSGGVTEAFFGQGTRLTVV.

Details on this clonotype: A read error may produce the germline difference seen at one junction end. The rearrangement uses TRBV2 and TRBJ1-1, with D perhaps matching TRBD1 (6 bases). Germline CDR1 SNHLY, CDR2 FYNNEI. This CDR3 comprises 12 residues. The CDR3 DNA reads as TGTGCCGGAATACAGGGCCCCATGGAAGCTTTCTTC. It yields the protein CAGIQGPMEAFF.

The gene calls are TRBV5-4 and TRBJ1-1; unclear D gene. Trimming shortened V by 4 bases and J by 0 bases, and 10 bases separated the two germline ends. The germline CDR1 and CDR2 sequences are SGHNT and YYREEE (reference sequence). The CDR3 extends over 14 amino acids. The CDR3 DNA sequence: TGTGCCAGCAGCGAGACAACCATGAACACTGAAGCTTTCTTT. This encodes CASSETTMNTEAFF.

Only a few counts were recorded for this clonotype. Compared with germline, one end of the junction differs, possibly owing to a read error. The CDR3: CASSQDKPTADAQYF. The CDR3 DNA is TGCGCCAGCAGCCAAGATAAGCCTACCGCAGATGCGCAGTATTTT. This chain connects TRBV7-2 to TRBJ2-3; no reliable D call. Germline values: CDR1 SGHTA, CDR2 FQGNSA. The CDR3 totals 15 residues.

This clonotype was detected ten times or more. The CDR3 coding sequence is TGTGCCAGCAGCTTAGCGCAGAGCGGGAGATCGGGCTACGAGCAGTACTTC. Translation gives CASSLAQSGRSGYEQYF. This chain connects TRBV7-8 to TRBJ2-7; 8 positions match TRBD2. Germline CDR1 and CDR2: SGHVS and FQNEAQ. V was clipped by 0 bases and J by 3 bases; unmatched bases: 10. The CDR3 length is 17 residues.

This clonotype appeared many times. The V gene is TRBV28, the J gene TRBJ2-5, with a possible D match to TRBD1 (5 bases). Germline V CDR1 and CDR2: MDHEN, SYDVKM. V lost 1 base and J lost 1, with 7 bases in between. The CDR3 contains 14 residues. The CDR3 DNA reads as TGTGCCAGCAGTTTATCCAGGGCCCAAGAGACCCAGTACTTC. It translates to CASSLSRAQETQYF.

There are many counts of this clonotype. V usage is TRBV19 and J usage is TRBJ2-2; 8 positions agree with TRBD2. Germline V gene lookup returns CDR1 LNHDA and CDR2 SQIVND (reference sequence). The CDR3 extends over 15 amino acids. V was pared by 5 bases and J by 2 bases, with 4 bases of the junction left unmatched. The CDR3 DNA reads TGTGCCAGTAGTTTAGCGGGAAGTAACACCGGGGAGCTGTTTTTT. It is translated as CASSLAGSNTGELFF.

To note about this clonotype: This may come from a read error, since a much larger clone is one base off. The chain is built from TRBV7-9 and TRBJ2-7; the D gene could be TRBD1 or TRBD2 (5 bases each). The CDR3 is 13 residues long. V was trimmed by 8 bases and J by 2 bases, leaving 13 bases between them. Germline CDR1 SEHNR, CDR2 FQNEAQ (reference sequence). CDR3 DNA sequence: TGTGCCAGCTCACTCTCGGGACCCTACGAGCAGTACTTC. As protein: CASSLSGPYEQYF.

The gene calls are TRBV7-3 and TRBJ1-2; no reliable D call. Trimming pared 3 bases from V and 3 bases from J, leaving 8 bases between. This CDR3 is 13 amino acids long. The germline V gene has CDR1 SGHTA and CDR2 FQGTGA. CDR3 residues: CASSFGGYYGYTF. The CDR3 DNA sequence: TGTGCCAGCAGCTTTGGAGGGTACTATGGCTACACCTTC.

This clonotype was detected only a few times. The chain recombines TRBV20-1 with TRBJ2-7; 7 nucleotides line up with TRBD2. Germline assignment: CDR1 DFQATT and CDR2 SNEGSKA (reference sequence). The CDR3 has 16 amino acids. J was trimmed by 7 bases and V by 0 bases; bases with no gene match: 15. CDR3 region: CSARDRGSENTGEQYF. The CDR3 DNA sequence: TGCAGTGCTAGAGATCGCGGGAGCGAGAACACCGGGGAGCAGTACTTC.

Note on this clonotype: A single base separates this from a much larger clone, so it may be a read error. The J gene is TRBJ2-7, the V gene TRBV7-2; 7 bases match TRBD1. From germline, CDR1 is SGHTA and CDR2 FQGNSA. This CDR3 comprises 14 residues. The CDR3 DNA reads TGTGCCAGCTCGCTCCGGGACAGATCCTACGAGCGGTACTTC. Translating it yields CASSLRDRSYERYF.

The rearrangement uses TRBV10-3 and TRBJ1-5; D possibly corresponds to TRBD1 (6 bases). This CDR3 is built from 15 residues. Trimming shortened V by 3 bases and J by 0 bases, and 9 bases separated the two germline ends. Germline V lookup: CDR1 ENHRY, CDR2 SYGVKD. The chain's CDR3 is CAISDQGTSNQPQHF. The CDR3 DNA reads TGTGCCATCAGTGACCAGGGGACTAGCAATCAGCCCCAGCATTTT.

Of note for this clonotype: The missing conserved phenylalanine or tryptophan at the end of this CDR3 makes a read error likely. It is unclear where the CDR3 begins or ends on the DNA, so no DNA is shown, and the CDR3 is as TCRdb lists it. This chain uses TRBV7-6 with TRBJ2-5; the table's TRBD2 call for D was not verified on the DNA. Both ends counted, the CDR3 spans 12 residues. Germline loops: CDR1 SGHVS, CDR2 FNYEAQ. The CDR3: CASSLGVGLMNY.

Only one count was recorded for this clonotype. V is TRBV6-2 or TRBV6-3 and J is TRBJ2-3; 7 bases fit TRBD2. V was clipped by 7 bases and J by 3 bases; unmatched bases: 10. The germline CDR1 and CDR2 sequences are MNHEY and SVGEGT. The CDR3 totals 15 residues. CDR3 residues: CASTPGGSGTDTQYF. The DNA of the CDR3 is TGTGCCAGCACCCCGGGCGGGAGTGGGACAGATACGCAGTATTTT.